This T cell receptor beta chain was identified during a study of cytomegalovirus exposure and HLA in healthy donors. PCR amplification relied on 60 Vbeta primers (plus 13 Jbeta primers). TCRdb's copy holds only in-frame clones and misses some; the assay was immunoSEQ multiplex PCR. This table has over 80,000 clones, 65% to 85% appearing once. Trimming stripped 4 bases from V and 0 bases from J, with 11 bases between. This CDR3 is built from 15 residues. Looked up from germline, CDR1 is SGHNT and CDR2 is YYREEE (reference sequence). General study results and limits: TCR beta chains associated with HLA were, in a later analysis, more clonally expanded than equally common others. Confirmation was obtained in vitro that a few CMV-associated chains are specific for CMV antigens.

On this clone itself: Its antigen remains unknown.

This clonotype originated in a man in his forties or fifties in good health and CMV-seropositive. J is TRBJ2-1 and V is TRBV5-4; D gene uncertain. Sample: PBMCs. The CDR3 loop reads CASSLGVSSYNEQFF. CDR3 in DNA: TGTGCCAGCAGCCTAGGTGTCAGCTCCTACAATGAGCAGTTCTTC.